This entry features one T cell receptor (beta chain) sequence. As yet, its antigen is unknown. This sample was included in a study of blood T cells in healthy people across ages. Notes on the study in general: Naive T cell percentage showed a strong correlation with the diversity of TCR beta. The study regarded diversity estimates from one million T cells as underestimates. Long-lived donors carried more naive CD4+ cells and greater diversity than aged donors.

Then a second PCR, running roughly 6 to 12 cycles, was carried out with a sample-barcoded 5' primer and a J-beta primer mix. TCRdb recomputed calls from the 5' RACE reads with MiXCR, one row per CDR3 protein. This repertoire shows 650,000 to 1,000,000 distinct CDR3 sequences, 46% found once; its top ten account for about a sixth. This CDR3 has 15 amino acids. Germline loops: CDR1 SGHTA, CDR2 FQGNSA. The sequenced material came from blood. The clonotype was recovered from an elderly man in good health. The chain joins TRBV7-2 to TRBJ2-5; the D gene is possibly TRBD1 (5 bases). The end of the DNA aligns better with TRBJ2-7, so the J call may be wrong. This chain's CDR3 is CASSSSTATGYEQYF. In DNA form, the CDR3 reads TGTGCCAGCAGCTCGTCGACAGCCACTGGGTACGAGCAGTACTTC.